This T cell receptor (beta chain) came from a study of cytomegalovirus exposure and HLA in healthy donors. General study results and limits: Reports showed the classifier diagnosing cytomegalovirus status with high specificity and sensitivity. In all likelihood, a cluster of highly shared sequence variants was a sequencing artifact. Accurate predictions that matched the HLA-A and HLA-B alleles of most subjects were reportedly made from TCR beta sequences. Overall, roughly 160 TCR beta chains were annotated as cytomegalovirus-associated.

In germline, CDR1 is SGHRS, CDR2 YFSETQ. The CDR3 is made up of 14 amino acids. The V gene lost 2 bases and the J gene lost 7 bases, with 13 bases spanning the gap. About this clone itself: The antigen remains undetermined.

Researchers ran the PCR with 60 Vbeta and 13 Jbeta primers. The data were produced by immunoSEQ multiplex PCR, yet TCRdb's version contains in-frame clones alone and is incomplete. The table records roughly 120,000 clones, 70% to 80% of them present only once. The receptor was derived from a man aged 35-49 years in good health and CMV-seronegative. The sample comprised PBMCs. The chain couples TRBV5-1 to TRBJ1-5; maybe TRBD1 (5 bases). This CDR3 reads CASSFRGEGQPQHF. CDR3 DNA: TGCGCCAGCAGCTTTAGAGGGGAGGGCCAGCCCCAGCATTTT.